This T cell receptor beta chain was sequenced during a study of T cell changes during pregnancy in multiple sclerosis (dated by TCRdb to about 2019). Context from the whole study: The study looked at changes in the T cell repertoire across pregnancy in women with multiple sclerosis.

Libraries were prepared through the immunoSEQ multiplex PCR assay. Entries here come from immuneACCESS through TCRdb and include only in-frame sequences with V and J called. Some clones fail to appear in such tables; in the studies checked, an unresolved V gene covers under half of the shortfall, and the cause of the remainder is unknown. Here the sample has about 41,000 clones; about 89% occur a single time. Under 0.7% of the sample is in the top ten clones. For this clone: The clone's antigen remains unknown. Per-base qualities were not stored, and no clone one base away is much larger.

The CDR1 and CDR2 encoded by the germline V gene are SGHTS and YDEGEE. V loses 0 bases, J loses 1 base, and the germline ends lie 22 bases apart. The CDR3 numbers 19 residues from cysteine through phenylalanine. Solely the CDR3 DNA is kept, with 57 bases framed from the first base. The receptor's source is a female donor with multiple sclerosis, enrolled in a pregnancy study. The chain couples TRBV5-8 to TRBJ2-5; matching of 6 bases hints at TRBD1 as the D gene. The material sequenced was CD4+ T cells from peripheral blood mononuclear cells, taken in the first trimester of pregnancy. The CDR3 here reads CASSLGQAISTLFQETQYF. The bases read TGTGCCAGCAGCTTGGGACAGGCGATCTCCACCCTATTCCAAGAGACCCAGTACTTC.